Below, 23 T cell receptor beta chains from the same sample are listed, as sequenced in a study of blood T cell repertoires in COVID-19. Clones were sequenced by immunoSEQ multiplex PCR, and TCRdb holds only the in-frame ones, with some missing. The repertoire consists of 100,000 to 150,000 clones, with 84% occurring once and the leading ten covering 3.9%. The sample taken for sequencing was PBMCs or T cells enriched from blood (not recorded which). All receptors derive from a woman between 25 and 40 years old who had recovered from COVID-19.

The chain links TRBV11-2 to TRBJ2-1; D unresolved. V lost 0 bases and J lost 11, with 14 bases in between. The CDR3 sequence is 14 residues long. Germline CDR1 and CDR2: SGHAT and FQNNGV. The CDR3 bases are TGTGCCAGCAGCTTAGATTCCCCCGGAGCCCAGCAGTTCTTC. Its protein is CASSLDSPGAQQFF. The full variable domain, rest sourced from reference TRBV11-2 and TRBJ2-1, is EAGVAQSPRYKIIEKRQSVAFWCNPISGHATLYWYQQILGQGPKLLIQFQNNGVVDDSQLPKDRFSAERLKGVDSTLKIQPAKLEDSAVYLCASSLDSPGAQQFFGPGTRLTVL.

V usage is TRBV7-2 and J usage is TRBJ2-3, with TRBD2 matching over 10 bases. The germline CDR1 and CDR2 sequences are SGHTA and FQGNSA. This CDR3 spans 14 amino acids. V was pared by 1 base and J by 5 bases, with 0 bases of the junction left unmatched. The CDR3 sequence: CASSLVAGGDTQYF. CDR3 DNA: TGTGCCAGCAGCTTAGTAGCGGGAGGAGATACGCAGTATTTT.

The rearrangement uses TRBV7-2 and TRBJ2-7; perhaps TRBD2 as D (5 bases). Germline loops: CDR1 SGHTA, CDR2 FQGNSA. The V and J ends lost 1 base and 4 bases respectively, with 11 bases between them. CDR3 length equals 14 residues. This CDR3 is CASSLGGLLYEQYF. The CDR3 DNA is TGTGCCAGCAGCTTAGGAGGACTGCTATACGAGCAGTACTTC.

The CDR3 loop reads CASSLGTLFNEKLFF. In DNA, the CDR3 is TGCGCCAGCAGCTTGGGGACACTCTTTAATGAAAAACTGTTTTTT. The gene calls are TRBV5-1 and TRBJ1-4, with TRBD1 as a possible D gene (5 bases). Germline V lookup: CDR1 SGHRS, CDR2 YFSETQ. V was cut by 0 bases and J by 4 bases, with 10 bases left in between. The CDR3 extends over 15 amino acids. The full variable domain, completed using reference TRBV5-1 and TRBJ1-4, is KAGVTQTPRYLIKTRGQQVTLSCSPISGHRSVSWYQQTPGQGLQFLFEYFSETQRNKGNFPGRFSGRQFSNSRSEMNVSTLELGDSALYLCASSLGTLFNEKLFFGSGTQLSVL.

A single count supports this clone. J is TRBJ2-7 and V is TRBV7-6, with D possibly TRBD1 on 5 matching bases. Germline CDR1 is SGHVS and CDR2 is FNYEAQ. This CDR3 has 12 residues. V was cut by 3 bases and J by 3 bases, with 6 bases left in between. In DNA, the CDR3 is TGTGCCAGCAGCTTGGACAACTACGAGCAGTACTTC. Amino acids: CASSLDNYEQYF.

V gene TRBV7-8 combines with J gene TRBJ2-5; possibly TRBD2 for D (6 bases). The length of the CDR3 is 15 residues. V was shortened by 5 bases and J by 2 bases, with 15 bases between the two germline ends. Germline V CDR1 and CDR2: SGHVS, FQNEAQ. The CDR3 sequence is CASSRDLWRQETQYF. The CDR3 DNA reads TGTGCCAGCAGCCGGGACTTATGGCGGCAAGAGACCCAGTACTTC.

The gene calls are TRBV5-4 and TRBJ2-3; tentative D call: TRBD2 (6 bases). The CDR3 has 20 residues. Germline V lookup: CDR1 SGHNT, CDR2 YYREEE (reference sequence). The V gene lost 3 bases and the J gene lost 2 bases, with 28 bases spanning the gap. As DNA, the CDR3 is TGTGCCAGCAGCTCCCCTGGACTAAGCCCATATTCTCGAGACACAGATACGCAGTATTTT. Its protein product is CASSSPGLSPYSRDTDTQYF.

This clone was observed once. The CDR3 spells CASSWGQSNTEAFF. The CDR3 bases are TGCGCCAGCAGCTGGGGACAGTCGAACACTGAAGCTTTCTTT. The V call is TRBV5-1, the J call TRBJ1-1; 7 bases line up with TRBD1. The junction had 3 bases not matched to a gene; V was cut back by 3 bases and J by 1 base. This CDR3 contains 14 residues. Germline CDR1 reads SGHRS; CDR2 reads YFSETQ.

This rearrangement joins TRBV4-2 to TRBJ2-7, with TRBD2 identical over 14 bases. This CDR3 is built from 20 residues. Germline V gives CDR1 LGHNA, CDR2 YNFKEQ. V trimming: 3 bases; J trimming: 3 bases; junction bases outside the gene matches: 16. Here the CDR3 reads CASSHPRSGTSGSWGYEQYF. The CDR3 DNA sequence: TGTGCCAGCAGCCACCCAAGGTCCGGGACTAGCGGGAGCTGGGGCTACGAGCAGTACTTC.

The CDR3 bases are TGTGCCAGCAGCCAACTAGTGAGGGAGTGGAAAAACATTCAGTACTTC. Translated: CASSQLVREWKNIQYF. V is TRBV7-3 and J is TRBJ2-4; possibly TRBD2 for D (5 bases). CDR1 SGHTA and CDR2 FQGTGA come from the germline V gene. V was pared by 5 bases and J by 4 bases, with 18 bases between. CDR3 length equals 16 residues.

The gene calls are TRBV4-3 and TRBJ1-6; D might be TRBD1 (5 bases). V lost 0 bases and J 4 bases, leaving 13 bases between the germline ends. This CDR3 comprises 17 residues. Per the germline V gene, CDR1 is LGHNA and CDR2 is YSLEER. The DNA for the CDR3 is TGCGCCAGCAGCCAAGAGGCCCACGGGGGGTATAATTCACCCCTCCACTTT. Residues: CASSQEAHGGYNSPLHF.

The chain carries TRBV5-1 and TRBJ1-1, with 7 nucleotides matching TRBD1. This CDR3 is 14 amino acids long. V lost 4 bases to trimming and J lost 4 bases; unmatched junction nucleotides: 7. CDR1 and CDR2 (germline): SGHRS, YFSETQ. The CDR3 DNA reads TGCGCCAGCAGCCTGGGCAGGGGGGCCACTGAAGCTTTCTTT. Translating it yields CASSLGRGATEAFF.

This clone was seen just once. This sequence joins TRBV5-1 and TRBJ1-1; the match to TRBD1 covers 7 bases. This CDR3 has 15 residues. Germline CDR1 is SGHRS and CDR2 is YFSETQ. Trimming cost V 2 bases and J 7 bases; bases outside gene matches: 11. The CDR3 sequence: CASSLTGQALFEAFF. The CDR3, as DNA: TGCGCCAGCAGCTTAACAGGACAGGCCCTCTTTGAAGCTTTCTTT.

The chain has TRBV28 and TRBJ2-1, with D possibly matching TRBD2 (7 bases). With 5 bases removed from V and 10 bases from J, the gap between germline ends came to 21 bases. Germline-derived CDR1 and CDR2 are MDHEN and SYDVKM. The CDR3 spans 15 residues. This CDR3 reads CASSPRTRSRGEQFF. The DNA of the CDR3 is TGTGCCAGCAGTCCCCGGACTAGGTCTAGGGGGGAGCAGTTCTTC.

For this clone: Other DNA variants within this sample encode the same CDR3. The CDR3 DNA sequence: TGTGCCAGCAGCTTCGACCGGGGTACTAATGAAAAACTGTTTTTT. As protein: CASSFDRGTNEKLFF. The rearrangement joins TRBV7-2 to TRBJ1-4, with D uncertain. Between the trimmed V and J ends, which lost 3 bases and 2 bases, there was a span of 10 bases. CDR3 length: 15 residues. Looked up from germline, CDR1 is SGHTA and CDR2 is FQGNSA.

The CDR3 bases are TGTGCCAGCAGCAACCGCGGGAGCTCCTACAATGAGCAGTTCTTC. Its translation: CASSNRGSSYNEQFF. This chain links TRBV6-5 with TRBJ2-1, with TRBD2 identical over 7 bases. The CDR3 contains 15 residues. J lost 0 bases, V lost 6 bases, and 5 bases had no gene match. Germline loops: CDR1 MNHEY, CDR2 SVGAGI.

CDR3 loop: CASSLRTALSGNTIYF. The CDR3 coding sequence is TGTGCCAGCAGCCTGCGGACAGCTCTCTCTGGAAACACCATATATTTT. The rearrangement links TRBV9 to TRBJ1-3; maybe TRBD1 (6 bases). CDR3 size: 16 residues. Germline lookup yields CDR1 SGDLS and CDR2 YYNGEE. V was shortened by 4 bases and J by 0 bases, with 14 bases between the two germline ends.

The chain uses TRBV6-5 and TRBJ2-7, with TRBD1 identical over 9 bases. CDR1 MNHEY and CDR2 SVGAGI come from the germline V gene. CDR3 size: 14 residues. V gave up 2 bases and J gave up 2 bases; unmatched junction bases: 1. The CDR3 DNA is TGTGCCAGCAGTTACGGGACAGGGACCTACGAGCAGTACTTC. It is translated as CASSYGTGTYEQYF.

The rearrangement uses TRBV6-6 and TRBJ1-5; 10 nucleotides agree with TRBD1. Germline V gives CDR1 MNHNY, CDR2 SVGAGI (reference sequence). Trimming took 11 bases from V and 6 from J; bases not matched to a gene: 7. The CDR3 runs 13 residues. CDR3 protein: CAGGQGFRQPQHF. The DNA for the CDR3 is TGTGCCGGGGGACAGGGGTTTCGTCAGCCCCAGCATTTT.

This sequence joins TRBV4-1 and TRBJ2-1, with TRBD2 matching 9 bases. Germline V gene sequence: CDR1 MGHRA, CDR2 YSYEKL. With V trimmed by 1 base and J by 6 bases, 10 bases remained unmatched. This CDR3 is 17 amino acids long. CDR3 nucleotide sequence: TGCGCCAGCAGCCAAGGGAGCAGGGCGGGAGGGCCCAATGAGCAGTTCTTC. Its translation: CASSQGSRAGGPNEQFF.

The rearrangement links TRBV6-2 or TRBV6-3 to TRBJ2-5, with unresolved D. The CDR3 has 14 amino acids. The V and J ends lost 0 bases and 2 bases respectively, with 7 bases between them. The germline gives CDR1 MNHEY, CDR2 SVGEGT. In DNA form, the CDR3 reads TGTGCCAGCAGTTACTCGAACGGGCAAGAGACCCAGTACTTC. It encodes CASSYSNGQETQYF.

This clone was counted a few times. This chain connects TRBV28 to TRBJ2-7; 9 bases line up with TRBD2. This CDR3 contains 15 residues. V was pared by 6 bases and J by 6 bases, with 12 bases of the junction left unmatched. The germline V gene encodes CDR1 MDHEN and CDR2 SYDVKM. The CDR3 spells CASSPGTSGFGEQYF. The CDR3 DNA follows: TGTGCCAGCAGCCCCGGAACTAGCGGGTTCGGCGAGCAGTACTTC.

In this sample, this clone turned up once. The V call is TRBV3-1 (or the pseudogene TRBV3-2), the J call TRBJ2-4, with D hard to call. CDR3 size: 17 residues. Trimming removed 0 bases from V and 1 base from J, with 13 bases in between. Germline V CDR1 and CDR2: LGHDT, YNNKEL (reference sequence). In DNA, the CDR3 is TGTGCCAGCAGCCAAGATTCGCGGTCTCGGGCCAAAAACATTCAGTACTTC. This sequence encodes CASSQDSRSRAKNIQYF.